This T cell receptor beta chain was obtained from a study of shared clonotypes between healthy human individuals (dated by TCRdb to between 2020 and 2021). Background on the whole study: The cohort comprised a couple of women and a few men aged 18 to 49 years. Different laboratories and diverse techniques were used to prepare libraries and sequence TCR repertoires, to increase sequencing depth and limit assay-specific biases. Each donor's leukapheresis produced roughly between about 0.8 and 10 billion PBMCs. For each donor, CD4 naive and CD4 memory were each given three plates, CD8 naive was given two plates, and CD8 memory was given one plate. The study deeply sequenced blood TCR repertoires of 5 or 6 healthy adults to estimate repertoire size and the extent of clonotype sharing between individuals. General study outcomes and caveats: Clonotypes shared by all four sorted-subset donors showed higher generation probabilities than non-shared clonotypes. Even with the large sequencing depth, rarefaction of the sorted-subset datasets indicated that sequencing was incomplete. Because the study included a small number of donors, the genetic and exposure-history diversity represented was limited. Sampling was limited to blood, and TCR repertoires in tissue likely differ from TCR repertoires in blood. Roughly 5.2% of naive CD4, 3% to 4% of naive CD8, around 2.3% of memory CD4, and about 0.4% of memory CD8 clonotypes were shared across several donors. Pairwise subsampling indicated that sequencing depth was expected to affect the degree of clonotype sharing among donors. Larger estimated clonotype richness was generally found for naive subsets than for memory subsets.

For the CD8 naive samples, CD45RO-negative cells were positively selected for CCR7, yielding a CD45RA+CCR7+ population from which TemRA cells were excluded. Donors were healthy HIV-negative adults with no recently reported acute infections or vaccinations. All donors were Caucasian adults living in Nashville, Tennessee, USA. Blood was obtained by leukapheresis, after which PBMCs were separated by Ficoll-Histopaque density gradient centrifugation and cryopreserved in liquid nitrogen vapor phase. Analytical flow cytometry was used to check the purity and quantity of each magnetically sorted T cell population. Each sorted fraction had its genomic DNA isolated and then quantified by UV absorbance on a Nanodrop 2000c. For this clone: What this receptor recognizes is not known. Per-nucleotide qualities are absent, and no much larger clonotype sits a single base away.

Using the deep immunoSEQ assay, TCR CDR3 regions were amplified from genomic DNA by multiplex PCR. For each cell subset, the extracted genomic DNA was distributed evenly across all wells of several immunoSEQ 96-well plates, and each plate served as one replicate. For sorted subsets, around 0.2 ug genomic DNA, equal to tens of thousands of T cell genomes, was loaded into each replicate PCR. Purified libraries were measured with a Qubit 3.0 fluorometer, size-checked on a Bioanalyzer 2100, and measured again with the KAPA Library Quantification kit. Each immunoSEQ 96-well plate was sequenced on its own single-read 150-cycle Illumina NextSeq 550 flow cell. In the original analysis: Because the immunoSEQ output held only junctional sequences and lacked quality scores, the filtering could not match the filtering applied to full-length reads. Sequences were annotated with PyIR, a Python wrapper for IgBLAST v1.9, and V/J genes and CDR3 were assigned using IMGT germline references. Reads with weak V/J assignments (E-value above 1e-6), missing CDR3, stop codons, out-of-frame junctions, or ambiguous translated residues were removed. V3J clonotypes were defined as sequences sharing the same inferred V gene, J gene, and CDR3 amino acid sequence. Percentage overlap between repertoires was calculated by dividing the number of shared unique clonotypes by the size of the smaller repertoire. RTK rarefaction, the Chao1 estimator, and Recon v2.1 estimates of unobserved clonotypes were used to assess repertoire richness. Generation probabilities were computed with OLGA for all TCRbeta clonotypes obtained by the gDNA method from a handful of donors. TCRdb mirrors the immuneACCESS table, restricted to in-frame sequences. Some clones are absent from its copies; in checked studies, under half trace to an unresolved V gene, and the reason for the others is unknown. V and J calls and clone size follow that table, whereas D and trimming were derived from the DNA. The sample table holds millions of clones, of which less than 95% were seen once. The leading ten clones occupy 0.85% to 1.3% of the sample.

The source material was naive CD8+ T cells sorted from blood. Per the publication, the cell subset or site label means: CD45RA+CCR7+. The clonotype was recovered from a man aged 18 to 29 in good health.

The CDR3 region: CASSFPTSAGGNYEQYF. The nucleotide sequence is TGTGCCAGCAGTTTCCCTACCTCAGCGGGAGGTAACTACGAGCAGTACTTC. The sequence joins TRBV7-9 to TRBJ2-7, and 9 bases in between align with TRBD2. From the cysteine up to the phenylalanine, the CDR3 has a length of 17 residues. The only DNA kept is the CDR3, 51 bases in frame from the first base. CDR1 and CDR2 (SEHNR, FQNEAQ) derive from the germline V gene (reference sequence). At the junction V is shortened by 6 bases and J by 3 bases; bases outside the gene matches: 15. With the rest looked up from the reference TRBV7-9 and TRBJ2-7 genes rather than sequenced, the full variable domain is DTGVSQNPRHKITKRGQNVTFRCDPISEHNRLYWYRQTLGQGPEFLTYFQNEAQLEKSRLLSDRFSAERPKGSFSTLEIQRTEQGDSAMYLCASSFPTSAGGNYEQYFGPGTRLTVT.